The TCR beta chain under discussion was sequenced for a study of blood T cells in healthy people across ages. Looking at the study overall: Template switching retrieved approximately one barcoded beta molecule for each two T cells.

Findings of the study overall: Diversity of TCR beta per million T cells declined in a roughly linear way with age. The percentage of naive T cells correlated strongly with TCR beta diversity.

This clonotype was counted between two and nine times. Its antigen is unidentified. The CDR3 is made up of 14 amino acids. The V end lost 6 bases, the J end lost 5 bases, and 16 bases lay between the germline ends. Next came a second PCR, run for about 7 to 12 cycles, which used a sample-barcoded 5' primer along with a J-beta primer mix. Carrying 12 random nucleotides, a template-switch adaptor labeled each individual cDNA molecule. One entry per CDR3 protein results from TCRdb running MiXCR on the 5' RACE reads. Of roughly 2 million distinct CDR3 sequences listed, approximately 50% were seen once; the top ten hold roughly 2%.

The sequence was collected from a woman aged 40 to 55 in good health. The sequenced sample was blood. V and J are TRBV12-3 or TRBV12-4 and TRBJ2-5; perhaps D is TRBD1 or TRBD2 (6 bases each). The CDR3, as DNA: TGTGCCAGCAGCTTACGGGGGCCCCGGGAGACCCAGTACTTC. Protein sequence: CASSLRGPRETQYF.